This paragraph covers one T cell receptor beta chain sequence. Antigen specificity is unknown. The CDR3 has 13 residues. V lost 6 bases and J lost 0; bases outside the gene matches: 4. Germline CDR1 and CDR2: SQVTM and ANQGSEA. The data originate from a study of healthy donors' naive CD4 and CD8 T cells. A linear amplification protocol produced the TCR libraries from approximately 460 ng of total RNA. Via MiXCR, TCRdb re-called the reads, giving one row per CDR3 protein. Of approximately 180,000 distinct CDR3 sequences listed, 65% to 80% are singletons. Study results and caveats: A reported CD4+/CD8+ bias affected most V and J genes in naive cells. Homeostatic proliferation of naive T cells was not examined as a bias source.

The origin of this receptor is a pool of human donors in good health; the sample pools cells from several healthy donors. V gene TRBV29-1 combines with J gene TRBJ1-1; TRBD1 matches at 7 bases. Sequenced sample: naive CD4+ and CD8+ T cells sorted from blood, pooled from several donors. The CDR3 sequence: CSVPGQLNTEAFF. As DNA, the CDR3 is TGCAGCGTACCGGGACAGCTGAACACTGAAGCTTTCTTT.